The 6 T cell receptor beta chains reported below all come from one sample, sequenced in a study of cytomegalovirus exposure and HLA in healthy donors. 13 Jbeta primers and 60 Vbeta primers were used for the PCR. Measured with immunoSEQ multiplex PCR; TCRdb has only the in-frame clones, and not every one. The sample yields some 180,000 clones, approximately 84% seen once. Sequenced material: PBMCs. These receptors were collected from a female donor in good health and CMV-seronegative.

This clone was observed a single time. The V gene is TRBV7-9, the J gene TRBJ1-1; no clear D. The germline V gene has CDR1 SEHNR and CDR2 FQNEAQ (reference sequence). V was cut by 2 bases and J by 3 bases, with 13 bases left in between. The CDR3 consists of 15 residues. This chain's CDR3 is CASSLLIGSDTEAFF. DNA for the CDR3: TGTGCCAGCAGCTTACTTATCGGGTCGGACACTGAAGCTTTCTTT.

The gene calls are TRBV7-3 and TRBJ2-6; 9 bases match TRBD1. Germline assignment: CDR1 SGHTA and CDR2 FQGTGA. With V trimmed by 5 bases and J by 12 bases, 8 bases remained unmatched. The CDR3 consists of 14 residues. The CDR3 loop is CASSPDRGSSVLTF. The CDR3 coding sequence is TGTGCCAGCAGCCCAGACAGGGGGTCTAGCGTCCTGACTTTC.

This rearrangement joins TRBV2 to TRBJ1-2, with TRBD1 matching 7 bases. The CDR3 is made up of 16 amino acids. V was pared by 3 bases and J by 1 base, with 8 bases of the junction left unmatched. CDR1 and CDR2 from the germline V gene are SNHLY and FYNNEI. As DNA, the CDR3 is TGTGCCAGCAGTGACACCGTTGGGACAGTTAACTATGGCTACACCTTC. This encodes CASSDTVGTVNYGYTF.

This clone showed up just a few times. The chain is built from TRBV4-1 and TRBJ2-1, with TRBD1 matching over 7 bases. Looked up from germline, CDR1 is MGHRA and CDR2 is YSYEKL. V lost 3 bases and J lost 1; bases outside the gene matches: 3. The CDR3 loop spans 15 amino acids. For the CDR3, the DNA is TGCGCCAGCAGCCAGGGACAGCTTTCCTACAATGAGCAGTTCTTC. Protein sequence: CASSQGQLSYNEQFF.

CDR3 amino acids: CASSPSGGSGYTF. In DNA form, the CDR3 reads TGTGCCAGCAGCCCATCAGGGGGAAGTGGCTACACCTTC. The chain couples TRBV9 to TRBJ1-2; the match to TRBD1 covers 7 bases. Unmatched junction bases numbered 7, after V lost 4 bases and J lost 7 bases. Germline CDR1 SGDLS, CDR2 YYNGEE. The CDR3 runs to 13 residues.

The rearrangement uses TRBV6-4 and TRBJ1-2; possible D gene TRBD1, 6 bases. Trimming removed 4 bases from V and 4 bases from J, with 28 bases in between. Germline-derived CDR1 and CDR2 are MRHNA and SNTAGT. The CDR3 has 19 amino acids. The CDR3 DNA sequence: TGTGCCAGCAGTGTAGGGGGTGGCCGAATCTCAGGTTCGACCTATGGCTACACCTTC. Translation gives CASSVGGGRISGSTYGYTF.